Listed below are T cell receptor beta chains from one sample, sequenced in a study of T-cell memory formation after mild COVID-19. TCRdb processed the 5' RACE reads anew with MiXCR; each CDR3 protein has one entry. The table shows hundreds of thousands of distinct CDR3 sequences, with about 20% occurring only once. The sample comprised PBMCs or a T cell subset sorted from them (not recorded which). The receptors were sampled from an adult woman who had mild COVID-19 (a few samples of this study predate the infection). Cell type and time point are not known. Each CDR3 is given with its conserved first and last residue. Fields, in order: CDR3 protein, CDR3 DNA, clone size, J gene, D gene, V gene. A D gene is named only where the DNA matches it firmly. Size tells how often a clone was seen (once, few, many) or the class of an expanded clone, and some rows leave it out.

CDR3 protein: CASSPGEVAKNIQYF
CDR3 DNA: TGTGCCAGCTCGCCGGGGGAAGTAGCCAAAAACATTCAGTACTTC
clone size: NA
J gene: TRBJ2-4
D gene: NA
V gene: TRBV18

CDR3 protein: CASSPQYTAGWTGELFF
CDR3 DNA: TGCGCCAGCAGCCCCCAGTACACGGCGGGGTGGACCGGGGAGCTGTTTTTT
clone size: few
J gene: TRBJ2-2
D gene: NA
V gene: TRBV4-1

CDR3 protein: CASSVSGRQPQHF
CDR3 DNA: TGTGCCAGTAGCGTCAGTGGTCGTCAGCCCCAGCATTTT
clone size: NA
J gene: TRBJ1-5
D gene: NA
V gene: TRBV19

CDR3 protein: CASSYTPQGLAGFDEQFF
CDR3 DNA: TGTGCCAGCAGTTACACACCCCAAGGACTAGCGGGCTTCGATGAGCAGTTCTTC
clone size: NA
J gene: TRBJ2-1
D gene: TRBD2
V gene: TRBV28

CDR3 protein: CASSHDRANQPQHF
CDR3 DNA: TGTGCCAGCTCACACGACAGGGCCAATCAGCCCCAGCATTTT
clone size: NA
J gene: TRBJ1-5
D gene: TRBD1
V gene: TRBV18

CDR3 protein: CASRMGRGIYNEQFF
CDR3 DNA: TGTGCCAGCAGGATGGGGCGGGGGATTTACAATGAGCAGTTCTTC
clone size: few
J gene: TRBJ2-1
D gene: TRBD2
V gene: TRBV5-6

CDR3 protein: CATSRGSGHPYEQYF
CDR3 DNA: TGTGCCACCAGCAGAGGTTCGGGACACCCCTACGAGCAGTACTTC
clone size: few
J gene: TRBJ2-7
D gene: NA
V gene: TRBV15

CDR3 protein: CASSLGLRDEQFF
CDR3 DNA: TGTGCCAGCAGCTTGGGCCTTCGAGATGAGCAGTTCTTC
clone size: many
J gene: TRBJ2-1
D gene: NA
V gene: TRBV5-4

CDR3 protein: CASSQDGYKDEKLFF
CDR3 DNA: TGTGCCAGCAGTCAGGACGGCTATAAGGATGAAAAACTGTTTTTT
clone size: NA
J gene: TRBJ1-4
D gene: NA
V gene: TRBV7-9

CDR3 protein: CASSFGLAGVTRQYF
CDR3 DNA: TGTGCCAGCAGTTTTGGTTTAGCGGGAGTAACGAGGCAGTACTTC
clone size: few
J gene: TRBJ2-7
D gene: TRBD2
V gene: TRBV12-3/TRBV12-4

CDR3 protein: CASIRPGPYEQYF
CDR3 DNA: TGCGCCAGCATCCGACCGGGACCCTACGAGCAGTACTTC
clone size: few
J gene: TRBJ2-7
D gene: NA
V gene: TRBV5-1

CDR3 protein: CASSLGTKETQYF
CDR3 DNA: TGTGCCAGCAGTTTGGGGACAAAAGAGACCCAGTACTTC
clone size: few
J gene: TRBJ2-5
D gene: NA
V gene: TRBV7-3

CDR3 protein: CASSLYARLAEGNTDTQYF
CDR3 DNA: TGTGCCAGCAGCCTTTATGCCCGTCTAGCGGAGGGGAACACAGATACGCAGTATTTT
clone size: few
J gene: TRBJ2-3
D gene: TRBD2
V gene: TRBV7-2

CDR3 protein: CASSLDRAQETQYF
CDR3 DNA: TGTGCCAGCAGTCTGGACAGGGCCCAAGAGACCCAGTACTTC
clone size: many
J gene: TRBJ2-5
D gene: TRBD1
V gene: TRBV7-6

CDR3 protein: CASSNPSTTGDYGYTF
CDR3 DNA: TGTGCCAGCAGTAACCCCTCCACCACAGGGGATTATGGCTACACCTTC
clone size: few
J gene: TRBJ1-2
D gene: TRBD1
V gene: TRBV6-2/TRBV6-3

CDR3 protein: CAISEVEAGPQETQYF
CDR3 DNA: TGTGCCATCAGTGAAGTGGAGGCGGGGCCCCAAGAGACCCAGTACTTC
clone size: many
J gene: TRBJ2-5
D gene: NA
V gene: TRBV10-3

CDR3 protein: CASSLRGGASYEQYF
CDR3 DNA: TGTGCCAGCAGCTTAAGAGGGGGCGCGTCTTACGAGCAGTACTTC
clone size: many
J gene: TRBJ2-7
D gene: TRBD1
V gene: TRBV11-2

CDR3 protein: CASNPTDTQYF
CDR3 DNA: TGTGCCAGCAACCCGACAGATACGCAGTATTTT
clone size: NA
J gene: TRBJ2-3
D gene: NA
V gene: TRBV7-9

CDR3 protein: CSGGLDPYYGYTF
CDR3 DNA: TGCAGCGGGGGACTGGACCCTTACTATGGCTACACCTTC
clone size: few
J gene: TRBJ1-2
D gene: NA
V gene: TRBV29-1

CDR3 protein: CATSDLHGEQFF
CDR3 DNA: TGTGCCACCAGTGATTTGCACGGTGAGCAGTTCTTC
clone size: NA
J gene: TRBJ2-1
D gene: NA
V gene: TRBV24-1

CDR3 protein: CASSSRILGVRLAGYGYTF
CDR3 DNA: TGTGCCAGCAGCTCGCGCATCCTAGGGGTCAGACTTGCAGGGTATGGCTACACCTTC
clone size: NA
J gene: TRBJ1-2
D gene: NA
V gene: TRBV11-2

CDR3 protein: CASSPSYSGRWAYEQYF
CDR3 DNA: TGTGCCAGCAGCCCCTCGTATAGCGGGAGATGGGCCTACGAGCAGTACTTC
clone size: few
J gene: TRBJ2-7
D gene: TRBD2
V gene: TRBV7-8

CDR3 protein: CASSSPTGRYLGHRELFF
CDR3 DNA: TGTGCCAGCAGCTCTCCTACAGGGCGGTATCTCGGACACCGGGAGCTGTTTTTT
clone size: few
J gene: TRBJ2-2
D gene: NA
V gene: TRBV7-9

CDR3 protein: CASSPVRQGYEQYF
CDR3 DNA: TGTGCCAGCTCACCAGTACGACAGGGCTACGAGCAGTACTTC
clone size: NA
J gene: TRBJ2-7
D gene: TRBD1
V gene: TRBV18

CDR3 protein: CSANPSGRTDTQYF
CDR3 DNA: TGCAGTGCTAATCCTAGCGGGAGAACAGATACGCAGTATTTT
clone size: many
J gene: TRBJ2-3
D gene: TRBD2
V gene: TRBV20-1

CDR3 protein: CASSRGRDDYEQYF
CDR3 DNA: TGCGCCAGCAGCCGAGGCAGGGACGACTACGAGCAGTACTTC
clone size: few
J gene: TRBJ2-7
D gene: NA
V gene: TRBV4-1

CDR3 protein: CASSQEGTSTDTQYF
CDR3 DNA: TGTGCCAGCAGCCAAGAAGGGACTAGCACAGATACGCAGTATTTT
clone size: NA
J gene: TRBJ2-3
D gene: NA
V gene: TRBV4-2